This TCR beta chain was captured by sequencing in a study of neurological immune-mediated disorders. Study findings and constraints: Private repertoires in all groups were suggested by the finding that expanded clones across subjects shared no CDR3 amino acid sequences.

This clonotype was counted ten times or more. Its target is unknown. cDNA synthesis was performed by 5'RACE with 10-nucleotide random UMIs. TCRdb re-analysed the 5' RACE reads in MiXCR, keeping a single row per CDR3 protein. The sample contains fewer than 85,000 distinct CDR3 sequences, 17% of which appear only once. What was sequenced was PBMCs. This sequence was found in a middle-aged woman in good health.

DNA of the CDR3: TGCAGCGCCCGGACAGGGGGCTGGAATGAGCAGTTCTTC. Its protein is CSARTGGWNEQFF. The chain links TRBV29-1 to TRBJ2-1; 11 bases line up with TRBD1. Germline-derived CDR1 and CDR2 are SQVTM and ANQGSEA. This CDR3 contains 13 residues. The J segment lost 7 bases and the V segment lost 7 bases, leaving 6 bases of the junction unmatched.